These T cell receptor beta chains were read from a single sample in a study of cytomegalovirus exposure and HLA in healthy donors. The repertoire was sequenced with immunoSEQ multiplex PCR; TCRdb's copy has only in-frame clones and lacks some. Of about 190,000 clones in the sample, about 88% were seen once. What was sequenced was PBMCs. These receptors all come from a woman under 30 in good health and CMV-seronegative. The CDR3 runs from the conserved cysteine through the conserved F or W. D genes are given only for firm matches. Rows give clone size only sometimes, using once, few, many, or a class for an expanded clone.

J gene	clone size	D gene	V gene	CDR3 length	CDR3 DNA	CDR3 protein
TRBJ2-2	-	TRBD2	TRBV13	15	TGTGCCAGCAGCCCCGCGGGGGGGGTGGCCGGGGAGCTGTTTTTT	CASSPAGGVAGELFF
TRBJ1-6	-	-	TRBV11-2	14	TGTGCCAGCAGCCGCCGGGATCTAGGGTCACCCCTCCACTTT	CASSRRDLGSPLHF
TRBJ1-6	-	TRBD1	TRBV4-1	16	TGCGCCAGCAGCCAAGTGGAGGGGGCGGGTGATTCACCCCTCCACTTT	CASSQVEGAGDSPLHF
TRBJ1-4	-	-	TRBV7-3	17	TGTGCCAGCAGCTTAAACGGAAGGGGTTCTACTAATGAAAAACTGTTTTTT	CASSLNGRGSTNEKLFF
TRBJ2-1	-	-	TRBV30	11	TGTGCCTGGGGTCAGCGATTTTCGCAGTTCTTC	CAWGQRFSQFF
TRBJ1-4	once	-	TRBV7-9	17	TGTGCCAGCAGCTTCGACATAGGGCGGGGCCGGCTCGAAAAACTGTTTTTT	CASSFDIGRGRLEKLFF
TRBJ2-7	-	-	TRBV29-1	15	TGCAGCGTTGGGGGTAGAGGGGGTCGGACCTACGAGCAGTACTTC	CSVGGRGGRTYEQYF
TRBJ1-2	-	TRBD1	TRBV5-6	15	TGTGCCAGCAGCTTTATCGACAGGGCCCCCTATGGCTACACCTTC	CASSFIDRAPYGYTF
TRBJ2-2	-	-	TRBV10-3	13	TGTGCCATCAGTGCTGGTAGGGGCGGGGAGCTGTTTTTT	CAISAGRGGELFF
TRBJ2-5	-	TRBD2	TRBV7-9	17	TGTGCCAGCAGCTTATTCCCCGGTATGCGGGGGGAAGAGACCCAGTACTTC	CASSLFPGMRGEETQYF
TRBJ2-2	-	-	TRBV4-1	14	TGCGCCAGCAGCCAAGATCAGGAGGCCGGGGAGCTGTTTTTT	CASSQDQEAGELFF
TRBJ2-7	-	-	TRBV25-1	16	TGTGCCAGCAGTGGCCGGGACACCTCATCCTACTACGAGCAGTACTTC	CASSGRDTSSYYEQYF
TRBJ2-7	once	-	TRBV5-1	14	TGCGCCAGCAGCCTGGACAGTCCCTCCTACGAGCAGTACTTC	CASSLDSPSYEQYF
TRBJ1-5	-	-	TRBV7-2	15	TGTGCCAGCAGCGCTAGTGGCGGGGTTAGACAGCCCCAGCATTTT	CASSASGGVRQPQHF
TRBJ1-4	few	TRBD1	TRBV29-1	15	TGCAGCGTTCTCGGCGGCTGGGACAGCGGTGAAAAACTGTTTTTT	CSVLGGWDSGEKLFF
TRBJ1-1	-	TRBD1	TRBV6-1	16	TGTGCCAGCAGTGAATTGGCGGGACAGGGGGCCGGTGAAGCTTTCTTT	CASSELAGQGAGEAFF
TRBJ2-2	-	TRBD2	TRBV10-3	18	TGTGCCATCAGTGAACAATCCGGGGGGAACAAGAACACCGGGGAGCTGTTTTTT	CAISEQSGGNKNTGELFF
TRBJ1-2	-	-	TRBV5-1	12	TGCGCCAGCAGCCCCCTTCAGGATGGCTACACCTTC	CASSPLQDGYTF
TRBJ1-4	-	TRBD1	TRBV7-9	13	TGTGCCAGCAGGGGACAGGGAACTGAAAAACTGTTTTTT	CASRGQGTEKLFF
TRBJ1-1	-	-	TRBV30	11	TGTGCCTGGTCCCATAGGGGGAGTGCTTTCTTT	CAWSHRGSAFF
TRBJ1-2	few	TRBD1	TRBV6-5	14	TGTGCCAGCAGTTGGGGACAGGGCGGCTATGGCTACACCTTC	CASSWGQGGYGYTF
TRBJ1-2	-	TRBD1	TRBV18	15	TGTGCCAGCTCACCGACAGGGGGGGAGAACTATGGCTACACCTTC	CASSPTGGENYGYTF
TRBJ2-1	-	TRBD1	TRBV6-5	15	TGTGCCAGCAGAAACGGACAGGGATCCTACAATGAGCAGTTCTTC	CASRNGQGSYNEQFF
TRBJ2-1	-	-	TRBV9	15	TGTGCCAGCAGCCCCAGCGTAGGGGCCTACAATGAGCAGTTCTTC	CASSPSVGAYNEQFF
TRBJ2-5	-	TRBD2	TRBV14	17	TGTGCCAGCAGCCAAGATCCTGCGGGAGGAACCCAAGAGACCCAGTACTTC	CASSQDPAGGTQETQYF
TRBJ2-3	once	TRBD2	TRBV2	16	TGTGCCAGCAGTGTGTCGCGGGGGGCCTCCACAGATACGCAGTATTTT	CASSVSRGASTDTQYF
TRBJ2-1	-	-	TRBV7-6	17	TGTGCCAGCAGCTTAGAAGGCCCTCGACTGCAAGGCGATGAGCAGTTCTTC	CASSLEGPRLQGDEQFF
TRBJ2-7	-	TRBD1	TRBV6-5	13	TGTGCCAGCAGTTACGGACAGGGCGGTATGCAGTACTTC	CASSYGQGGMQYF
TRBJ1-2	-	-	TRBV7-2	16	TGTGCCAGCAGCTTAGCAAGCACAGCAGCTAACTATGGCTACACCTTC	CASSLASTAANYGYTF
TRBJ1-4	-	TRBD1	TRBV7-9	18	TGTGCCAGCAGCTTAACCTCGACTTACAGGGGGGGTAATGAAAAACTGTTTTTT	CASSLTSTYRGGNEKLFF
TRBJ1-2	-	TRBD1	TRBV2	17	TGTGCCAAGGTGAAGGTCGGGACAGGGGATCGTTACTATGGCTACACCTTC	CAKVKVGTGDRYYGYTF
TRBJ2-5	-	-	TRBV6-5	13	TGTGCCAGCAGTTACGGAGGGGGCCGCACCCAGTACTTC	CASSYGGGRTQYF
TRBJ2-7	-	-	TRBV29-1	14	TGCAGCGTTGAAGCCTCCGGTCCGGCGGGCGAGCAGTACTTC	CSVEASGPAGEQYF
TRBJ2-7	-	-	TRBV2	13	TGTGCCAGCTGGCGACCGGGATCCTACGAGCAGTACTTC	CASWRPGSYEQYF
TRBJ1-1	-	-	TRBV6-6	14	TGTGCCAGCAGTTACACAGGGTTAAACACTGAAGCTTTCTTT	CASSYTGLNTEAFF
TRBJ1-5	-	-	TRBV18	17	TGTGCCAGCTCACCCCCTTGGACAAGGGGGAACAATCAGCCCCAGCATTTT	CASSPPWTRGNNQPQHF
TRBJ2-6	-	-	TRBV7-9	15	TGTGCCAGCAGCTCTAGGCCCTCTGGGGCCAACGTCCTGACTTTC	CASSSRPSGANVLTF
TRBJ2-7	-	-	TRBV6-1	14	TGTGCCAGCGTGGAGCGGTTCCTCGGGTACGAGCAGTACTTC	CASVERFLGYEQYF
TRBJ1-2	-	TRBD1	TRBV10-3	14	TGTGCCATCAGCTCTCGACAGGGCAGCTATGGCTACACCTTC	CAISSRQGSYGYTF
TRBJ2-3	-	TRBD2	TRBV19	17	TGTGCCAGTAGCCTCGGACTAGCGGGGACGGGCACAGATACGCAGTATTTT	CASSLGLAGTGTDTQYF
TRBJ1-2	-	-	TRBV20-1	10	TGCAGTGCTGGAGTTAATGGCTACACCTTC	CSAGVNGYTF
TRBJ2-2	-	-	TRBV7-9	17	TGTGCCAGCAGCTTACAACCCCTGGGCAGGACAACCGGGGAGCTGTTTTTT	CASSLQPLGRTTGELFF
TRBJ1-2	-	-	TRBV27	13	TGTGCCAGCAGTTTGGGGGGGCCGGGTGGCTACACCTTC	CASSLGGPGGYTF
TRBJ1-2	-	-	TRBV7-8	14	TGTGCCAGCAGCTTAGGGGCAGTAAGCTATGGCTACACCTTC	CASSLGAVSYGYTF
TRBJ1-2	-	TRBD1	TRBV5-4	13	TGTGCCAGCAGCTCACAGGGGGCGCGAGGCTACACCTTC	CASSSQGARGYTF
TRBJ1-4	few	-	TRBV5-1	17	TGCGCCAGCAGCTTGGCAGGTACACTTGCAACTAATGAAAAACTGTTTTTT	CASSLAGTLATNEKLFF
TRBJ1-5	-	-	TRBV10-3	14	TGTGCCATCAGTGATGAGGTCCTGAATCAGCCCCAGCATTTT	CAISDEVLNQPQHF
TRBJ1-4	-	TRBD1	TRBV5-6	13	TGTGCCAGCAGACGTGGACAGGCGGAAAAACTGTTTTTT	CASRRGQAEKLFF
TRBJ1-2	-	TRBD1	TRBV7-9	13	TGTGCCAGCAGCTTCCGACAGGGCAGTGGCTACACCTTC	CASSFRQGSGYTF
TRBJ1-2	few	-	TRBV5-4	14	TGTGCCAGCAGCTTTCCAGGGGCTAACTATGGCTACACCTTC	CASSFPGANYGYTF
TRBJ2-5	-	-	TRBV6-5	15	TGTGCCAGCAGTTATTTACGGAAGAGGAAAGAGACCCAGTACTTC	CASSYLRKRKETQYF
TRBJ1-2	-	TRBD1	TRBV29-1	18	TGCAGCGTTGAACCCCTTGGGGCAGGGGGCGATACATTTGATGGCTACACCTTC	CSVEPLGAGGDTFDGYTF
TRBJ2-1	-	-	TRBV4-1	15	TGCGCCAGCAGCCAAGCCGGGACTTGGGCCAATGAGCAGTTCTTC	CASSQAGTWANEQFF
TRBJ2-7	few	-	TRBV7-9	13	TGTGCCAGCAGCTTAGCGAGCTCCTACGAGCAGTACTTC	CASSLASSYEQYF
TRBJ2-7	-	-	TRBV6-5	16	TGTGCCAGCAGTTACTCAGGGGCTATAGGCTCCTACGAGCAGTACTTC	CASSYSGAIGSYEQYF
TRBJ2-3	-	-	TRBV5-6	15	TGTGCCAGCAGCTTGGAGAAACTAGCAGGTGGTACGCAGTATTTT	CASSLEKLAGGTQYF
TRBJ2-7	once	-	TRBV7-2	13	TGTGCCAGCAGCCCCGGAGGCGCCTACGAGCAGTACTTC	CASSPGGAYEQYF